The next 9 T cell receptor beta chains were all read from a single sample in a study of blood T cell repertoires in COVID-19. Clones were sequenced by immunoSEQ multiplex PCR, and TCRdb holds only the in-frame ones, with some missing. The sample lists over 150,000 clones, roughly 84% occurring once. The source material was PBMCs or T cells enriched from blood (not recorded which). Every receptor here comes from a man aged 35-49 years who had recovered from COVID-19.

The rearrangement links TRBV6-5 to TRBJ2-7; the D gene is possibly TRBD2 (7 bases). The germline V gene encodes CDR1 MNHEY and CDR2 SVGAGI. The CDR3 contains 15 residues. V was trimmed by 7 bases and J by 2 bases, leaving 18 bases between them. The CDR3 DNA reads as TGTGCCAGCAATTTGAGGGGGGAGGGGGCCTACGAGCAGTACTTC. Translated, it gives CASNLRGEGAYEQYF.

DNA for the CDR3: TGTGCCATCAGGGTGAACAGGAACACTGAAGCTTTCTTT. It is translated as CAIRVNRNTEAFF. The chain joins TRBV10-3 to TRBJ1-1; D not certain. The V end lost 6 bases, the J end lost 1 base, and 9 bases lay between the germline ends. Germline loops: CDR1 ENHRY, CDR2 SYGVKD. The CDR3 is 13 residues long.

The chain's CDR3 is CASRLEGQGNTEAFF. The CDR3 nucleotides are TGTGCAAGTCGCTTAGAGGGACAGGGAAACACTGAAGCTTTCTTT. The chain uses TRBV12-2 and TRBJ1-1; TRBD1 is taken as the D call from the table, unchecked against the DNA. TRBV12-2 is listed as a pseudogene. The CDR3 has 15 amino acids.

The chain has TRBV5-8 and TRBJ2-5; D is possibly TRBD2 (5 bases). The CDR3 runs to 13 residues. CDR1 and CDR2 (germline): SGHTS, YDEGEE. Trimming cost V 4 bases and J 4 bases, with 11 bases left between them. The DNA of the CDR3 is TGTGCCAGCAGCACCCGACGGGGAGAGACCCAGTACTTC. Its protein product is CASSTRRGETQYF.

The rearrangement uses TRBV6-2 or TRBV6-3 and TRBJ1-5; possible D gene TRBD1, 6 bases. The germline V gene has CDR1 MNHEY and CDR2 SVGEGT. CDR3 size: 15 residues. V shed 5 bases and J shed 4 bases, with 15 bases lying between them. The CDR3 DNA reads TGTGCCAGCAGTCCAGGGGTACAATTTAATCAGCCCCAGCATTTT. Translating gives CASSPGVQFNQPQHF.

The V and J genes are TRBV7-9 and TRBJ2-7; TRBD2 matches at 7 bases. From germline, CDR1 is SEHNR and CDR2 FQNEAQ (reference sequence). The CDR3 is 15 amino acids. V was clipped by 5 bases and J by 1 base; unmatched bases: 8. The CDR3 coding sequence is TGTGCCAGCAGCCCGGGAGGACGGCATTCCTACGAGCAGTACTTC. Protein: CASSPGGRHSYEQYF.

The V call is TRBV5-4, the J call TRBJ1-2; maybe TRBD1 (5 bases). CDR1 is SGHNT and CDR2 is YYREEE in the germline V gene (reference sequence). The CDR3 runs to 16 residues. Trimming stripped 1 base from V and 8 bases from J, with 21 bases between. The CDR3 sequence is CASSLSLTQGRRGYTF. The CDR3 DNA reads TGTGCCAGCAGCTTGTCCCTTACTCAGGGTCGGAGAGGCTACACCTTC.

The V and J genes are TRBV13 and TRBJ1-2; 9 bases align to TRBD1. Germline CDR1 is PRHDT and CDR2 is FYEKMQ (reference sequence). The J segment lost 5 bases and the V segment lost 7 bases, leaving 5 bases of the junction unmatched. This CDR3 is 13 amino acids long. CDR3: CASTLDRGYGYTF. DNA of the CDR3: TGTGCCAGCACCCTGGACAGGGGATATGGCTACACCTTC.

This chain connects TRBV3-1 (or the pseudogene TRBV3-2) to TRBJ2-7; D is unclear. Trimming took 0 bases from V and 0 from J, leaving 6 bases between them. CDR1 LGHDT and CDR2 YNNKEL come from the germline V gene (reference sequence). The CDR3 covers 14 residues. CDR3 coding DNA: TGTGCCAGCAGCCAAGAGGTTAGCTCCTACGAGCAGTACTTC. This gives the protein CASSQEVSSYEQYF.